The rows below give T cell receptor beta chains drawn from one sample of a study of blood T cell repertoires in COVID-19. Data came from immunoSEQ multiplex PCR; TCRdb stores just in-frame clones and leaves some out. The sample lists more than 200,000 clones, approximately 80% seen once, with nearly 9% in the top ten. The sample comprised peripheral blood. These receptors all come from an elderly man with acute or convalescent COVID-19. Both conserved end residues are part of each CDR3. A D gene is named only where the DNA matches it firmly. Some rows have no size entry. The others give once, few or many, or a class for an expanded clone.

>TRBJ1-6|-|TRBV4-2|-
CASSQDRRGARNSPLHF
TGTGCCAGCAGCCAAGATCGAAGGGGCGCGCGTAATTCACCCCTCCACTTT
>TRBJ1-2|few|TRBV21-1|-
CASSKGEDRGKGNYGYTF
TGTGCCAGCAGCAAAGGAGAGGACAGGGGAAAAGGTAACTATGGCTACACCTTC
>TRBJ1-6|once|TRBV19|-
CASSSRSNSPLHF
TGTGCCAGTAGCTCTAGGAGCAATTCACCCCTCCACTTT
>TRBJ2-7|-|TRBV18|TRBD1
CASTDRGNSYEQYF
TGTGCCAGCACAGACAGGGGGAACTCCTACGAGCAGTACTTC
>TRBJ2-1|-|TRBV24-1|TRBD1
CATSDSPGQGTYNEQFF
TGTGCCACCAGTGACTCACCGGGACAGGGGACCTACAATGAGCAGTTCTTC
>TRBJ1-6|-|TRBV28|-
CASRNRDYNSPLHF
TGTGCCAGCAGAAACAGGGACTATAATTCACCCCTCCACTTT
>TRBJ2-7|-|TRBV28|TRBD1
CASSLTGAPSYEQYF
TGTGCCAGCAGTTTAACAGGGGCTCCCTCCTACGAGCAGTACTTC
>TRBJ2-1|few|TRBV5-1|-
CASSLLQSYNEQFF
TGCGCCAGCAGCTTGTTGCAGTCCTACAATGAGCAGTTCTTC
>TRBJ2-7|once|TRBV10-1|-
CASRVGVGYEQYF
TGCGCCAGCAGGGTAGGAGTCGGCTACGAGCAGTACTTC
>TRBJ2-7|-|TRBV28|-
CASSSGLRSYEQYF
TGTGCCAGCAGTTCGGGACTCCGATCCTACGAGCAGTACTTC
>TRBJ2-2|-|TRBV14|TRBD2
CASSQWTSGNTGELFF
TGTGCCAGCAGCCAATGGACTAGCGGAAACACCGGGGAGCTGTTTTTT
>TRBJ1-5|-|TRBV28|TRBD1
CASSTEGQRRNQPQHF
TGTGCCAGCAGCACGGAGGGACAGCGGCGGAATCAGCCCCAGCATTTT
>TRBJ2-5|-|TRBV9|TRBD2
CASSVGGGPKETQYF
TGTGCCAGCAGCGTAGGGGGGGGACCCAAAGAGACCCAGTACTTC
>TRBJ2-7|few|TRBV7-2|TRBD1
CASSLGTGTGGRYEQYF
TGTGCCAGCAGCTTAGGGACCGGGACAGGGGGCAGGTACGAGCAGTACTTC
>TRBJ2-5|-|TRBV9|TRBD2
CASSALSTSGRETQYF
TGTGCCAGCAGCGCGCTCTCGACTAGCGGGAGGGAGACCCAGTACTTC
>TRBJ2-7|-|TRBV4-2|TRBD2
CASSPGAGGSYEQYF
TGTGCCAGCAGCCCAGGCGCGGGGGGCTCCTACGAGCAGTACTTC
>TRBJ1-1|-|TRBV6-1|TRBD1
CASSEWGTGNTEAFF
TGTGCCAGCAGTGAATGGGGGACAGGGAACACTGAAGCTTTCTTT
>TRBJ2-2|few|TRBV2|TRBD2
CASSDRLAGGTGELFF
TGTGCCAGCAGTGATCGGCTAGCGGGGGGAACCGGGGAGCTGTTTTTT
>TRBJ1-1|-|TRBV6-2/TRBV6-3|-
CASSYREYTEAFF
TGTGCCAGCAGTTACCGGGAATACACTGAAGCTTTCTTT
>TRBJ2-2|-|TRBV5-1|-
CASSPGTPNTGELFF
TGCGCCAGCAGCCCCGGGACTCCGAACACCGGGGAGCTGTTTTTT
>TRBJ2-3|-|TRBV7-9|TRBD1
CASSSWGGTGIDTQYF
TGTGCCAGCAGCTCTTGGGGCGGGACAGGAATAGATACGCAGTATTTT
>TRBJ2-7|-|TRBV5-6|-
CASSLKGRLYYEQYF
TGTGCCAGCAGCTTGAAAGGCAGACTTTACTACGAGCAGTACTTC
>TRBJ1-6|-|TRBV2|TRBD1
CASSERGTGNSPLHF
TGTGCCAGCAGTGAAAGGGGGACAGGAAATTCACCCCTCCACTTT
>TRBJ2-7|-|TRBV12-5|-
CASGPGSSHYEQYF
TGTGCTAGTGGTCCGGGTTCTTCTCACTACGAGCAGTACTTC
>TRBJ1-4|-|TRBV19|TRBD1
CASHRDRGYEKLFF
TGTGCCAGTCACCGGGACAGGGGTTATGAAAAACTGTTTTTT
>TRBJ2-2|-|TRBV7-2|-
CASSFYSTGELFF
TGTGCCAGCAGCTTCTATAGCACCGGGGAGCTGTTTTTT
>TRBJ1-2|-|TRBV7-9|TRBD1
CASSSSGQGNYGYTF
TGTGCCAGCAGCTCCTCGGGACAGGGGAACTATGGCTACACCTTC
>TRBJ2-3|-|TRBV11-1|-
CASSLTVSTDTQYF
TGTGCCAGCAGCCTGACAGTAAGCACAGATACGCAGTATTTT
>TRBJ2-7|-|TRBV3-1/TRBV3-2|-
CASSPRRSSYEQYF
TGTGCCAGCAGCCCCCGGAGGAGCTCCTACGAGCAGTACTTC
>TRBJ1-5|-|TRBV6-6|TRBD1
CASSPRGQNNQPQHF
TGTGCCAGCAGTCCCCGGGGACAGAATAATCAGCCCCAGCATTTT
>TRBJ1-2|-|TRBV29-1|TRBD1
CSVRRTGDIAAGYTF
TGCAGCGTTCGCCGGACAGGGGATATCGCAGCTGGCTACACCTTC
>TRBJ2-2|-|TRBV7-2|-
CASSLGGTVYTGELFF
TGTGCCAGCAGCTTAGGCGGGACGGTATACACCGGGGAGCTGTTTTTT
>TRBJ2-3|-|TRBV6-2/TRBV6-3|-
CASSYGALTDTQYF
TGTGCCAGCAGTTACGGGGCCCTCACAGATACGCAGTATTTT
>TRBJ1-5|-|TRBV30|-
CAWSVEGDQPQHF
TGTGCCTGGAGTGTAGAGGGAGACCAGCCCCAGCATTTT
>TRBJ1-1|-|TRBV6-5|-
CASRTVGGGNTEAFF
TGTGCCAGCAGGACGGTTGGAGGAGGGAACACTGAAGCTTTCTTT
>TRBJ2-5|-|TRBV29-1|TRBD1
CSALFGTGGIQYF
TGCAGCGCCCTTTTCGGGACAGGGGGCATCCAGTACTTC
>TRBJ2-3|-|TRBV7-3|TRBD2
CASSSRTSGSRDTQYF
TGTGCCAGCAGCTCTAGGACTAGCGGGAGTCGAGATACGCAGTATTTT
>TRBJ2-2|few|TRBV12-5|TRBD1
CASGLVRDRGNTGELFF
TGTGCTAGTGGTTTGGTACGGGACAGGGGGAACACCGGGGAGCTGTTTTTT
>TRBJ1-1|few|TRBV18|TRBD1
CASSSGTGGPEAFF
TGTGCCAGCTCGTCCGGGACAGGGGGGCCTGAAGCTTTCTTT
>TRBJ1-3|few|TRBV7-2|-
CASSPGPTGNTIYF
TGTGCCAGCAGCCCCGGTCCAACTGGAAACACCATATATTTT
>TRBJ2-5|-|TRBV7-9|-
CASSLVGARDETQYF
TGTGCCAGCAGCTTAGTAGGGGCTAGGGATGAGACCCAGTACTTC
>TRBJ1-1|once|TRBV5-1|TRBD1
CASSPRGTEAFF
TGCGCCAGCAGCCCCAGGGGGACTGAAGCTTTCTTT
>TRBJ1-1|-|TRBV7-8|-
CASRGTSNTEAFF
TGTGCCAGCAGGGGGACATCGAACACTGAAGCTTTCTTT
>TRBJ2-3|-|TRBV19|TRBD2
CASSILGSGKADTQYF
TGTGCCAGTAGTATCTTGGGTAGCGGGAAGGCAGATACGCAGTATTTT
>TRBJ1-2|few|TRBV25-1|TRBD1
CASGETGGLTNYGYTF
TGTGCCAGCGGAGAGACAGGGGGCCTCACTAACTATGGCTACACCTTC
>TRBJ1-3|-|TRBV18|TRBD1
CASSWTGGGNTIYF
TGTGCCAGCTCATGGACAGGCGGGGGAAACACCATATATTTT
>TRBJ1-2|-|TRBV20-1|TRBD1
CSARPGGGYTF
TGCAGTGCTAGACCAGGGGGTGGCTACACCTTC
>TRBJ1-6|-|TRBV7-2|TRBD1
CASSPQRTGAGSPLHF
TGTGCCAGCAGCCCGCAAAGGACAGGGGCTGGTTCACCCCTCCACTTT